The present TCR beta chain was sequenced within a study of cytomegalovirus exposure and HLA in healthy donors. At the level of the study: The platform used for the roughly 110 validation repertoires matched that of the 600 to 800 first-cohort repertoires, a later analysis reported.

Trimming left V 1 base short and J 3 bases short, with 8 bases between. This CDR3 spans 14 amino acids. Germline CDR1 reads MNHEY; CDR2 reads SVGAGI. The method was immunoSEQ multiplex PCR; TCRdb's version includes in-frame clones alone and lacks a portion of them. The table has 250,000 to 400,000 clones, 88% seen once; the top ten hold around 0.91%. This TCR derives from a man aged 25-45 years in good health and CMV-seronegative. Sequencing was carried out using PBMCs. This sequence joins TRBV6-5 and TRBJ2-3, with D hard to call. CDR3 protein: CASSYYPGTDTQYF. The CDR3 bases are TGTGCCAGCAGTTACTACCCGGGTACAGATACGCAGTATTTT.